The next 18 T cell receptor beta chains were all read from a single sample in a study of response to subunit inactivated influenza vaccine. TCRdb ran MiXCR on the RT-PCR reads and lists one entry per CDR3 protein. Found here are about 650,000 distinct CDR3 sequences, approximately 14% of them singletons; the top ten hold roughly 12%. Sample: PBMCs from blood, taken about 11 days after vaccination. The receptors come from a man in his fifties or sixties who received an inactivated influenza vaccine.

This clonotype has a handful of counts. The rearrangement links TRBV10-2 to TRBJ2-3, with 9 bases fitting TRBD2. Germline V lookup: CDR1 WSHSY, CDR2 SAAADI. Germline trimming cut 2 bases from V and 6 bases from J; bases unmatched to any gene: 6. The CDR3 is made up of 15 amino acids. The CDR3 DNA follows: TGCGCCAGCAGTGAGGTGGGACTAGCCCCCGATACGCAGTATTTT. This codes for CASSEVGLAPDTQYF.

The CDR3 sequence: CASSIRDRGFNEQYF. CDR3 bases: TGTGCCAGTAGTATCCGGGACAGGGGATTCAACGAGCAGTACTTC. The rearrangement joins TRBV19 to TRBJ2-7; 10 positions match TRBD1. This CDR3 has 15 residues. The ends lost 3 bases at V and 5 bases at J; junction bases unmatched: 7. Per germline, CDR1 LNHDA and CDR2 SQIVND (reference sequence). Full variable domain (outside the CDR3, taken from reference TRBV19 and TRBJ2-7): DGGITQSPKYLFRKEGQNVTLSCEQNLNHDAMYWYRQDPGQGLRLIYYSQIVNDFQKGDIAEGYSVSREKKESFPLTVTSAQKNPTAFYLCASSIRDRGFNEQYFGPGTRLTVT.

The genes are TRBV12-3 or TRBV12-4 and TRBJ1-1; D call uncertain. This CDR3 has 10 residues. V was clipped by 11 bases and J by 6 bases, with 10 bases between them. DNA of the CDR3: TGTGCCTCCCGCGGGTCTGAAGCTTTCTTT. It is translated as CASRGSEAFF.

Comments on this clonotype: One end of the junction does not line up with germline, which may come from a read error. The chain recombines TRBV4-2 with TRBJ1-1, with unresolved D. The CDR3 contains 14 residues. CDR1 is LGHNA, CDR2 YNFKEQ, per germline. The CDR3 nucleotides are TGTTCCAGCAGCCAAGCCCTCAGTAGCACTGAAGCTTTCTTT. This sequence encodes CSSSQALSSTEAFF.

There are a few counts of this clonotype. The chain uses TRBV7-3 and TRBJ2-7, with 9 positions matching TRBD2. Germline lookup yields CDR1 SGHTA and CDR2 FQGTGA. The CDR3 is 15 amino acids. Trimming removed 5 bases from V and 3 bases from J; junction bases left unmatched: 8. The CDR3 DNA reads TGTGCCAGCAGCCCCCAACTAGCGGGTTTCTACGAGCAGTACTTC. This codes for CASSPQLAGFYEQYF.

The CDR3 is CASENQAGYEQYF. CDR3 nucleotides: TGTGCCAGCGAAAACCAGGCGGGTTACGAGCAGTACTTC. The chain combines TRBV2 with TRBJ2-7; D possibly corresponds to TRBD2 (5 bases). This CDR3 has 13 residues. Germline assignment: CDR1 SNHLY and CDR2 FYNNEI. The V gene lost 8 bases and the J gene lost 4 bases, with 15 bases spanning the gap.

This rearrangement joins TRBV29-1 to TRBJ2-7, with D perhaps given as TRBD1 or TRBD2 (5 bases each). Germline V gene lookup returns CDR1 SQVTM and CDR2 ANQGSEA. The CDR3 has 13 amino acids. V lost 0 bases to trimming and J lost 0 bases, with 6 bases between them. The CDR3 bases are TGCAGCGTTGAAGAGAGGGGCTCCTACGAGCAGTACTTC. This codes for CSVEERGSYEQYF.

The rearrangement joins TRBV7-2 to TRBJ2-7; D is undetermined. There are 12 residues in the CDR3. Trimming shortened V by 2 bases and J by 8 bases, and 10 bases separated the two germline ends. Germline V lookup: CDR1 SGHTA, CDR2 FQGNSA. DNA of the CDR3: TGTGCCAGCAGCTTACTAGGTTTCAAGCAGTACTTC. Its translation is CASSLLGFKQYF. Supplemented by reference TRBV7-2 and TRBJ2-7, the full variable domain reads GAGVSQSPSNKVTEKGKDVELRCDPISGHTALYWYRQSLGQGLEFLIYFQGNSAPDKSGLPSDRFSAERTGGSVSTLTIQRTQQEDSAVYLCASSLLGFKQYFGPGTRLTVT.

The chain is built from TRBV12-3 or TRBV12-4 and TRBJ2-2; D ambiguous. The CDR3 has 11 residues. Trimming pared 2 bases from V and 7 bases from J, leaving 2 bases between. Here the CDR3 DNA reads TGTGCCAGCAGTTTACACGGGGAGCTGTTTTTT. It yields the protein CASSLHGELFF.

A few counts support this clonotype. The chain combines TRBV25-1 with TRBJ1-5, with TRBD1 matching over 9 bases. Germline trimming cut 8 bases from V and 3 bases from J; bases unmatched to any gene: 5. The CDR3 runs 14 residues. Looked up from germline, CDR1 is MGHDK and CDR2 is SYGVNS. CDR3 nucleotide sequence: TGTGCCAGCGCCGGGACAGGGATCAATCAGCCCCAGCATTTT. Translation gives CASAGTGINQPQHF. Variable domain in full (rest from reference TRBV25-1 and TRBJ1-5): EADIYQTPRYLVIGTGKKITLECSQTMGHDKMYWYQQDPGMELHLIHYSYGVNSTEKGDLSSESTVSRIRTEHFPLTLESARPSHTSQYLCASAGTGINQPQHFGDGTRLSIL.

This clonotype was counted a few times. The chain joins TRBV6-1 to TRBJ2-5; D tentatively reads TRBD1 or TRBD2 (5 bases each). The V and J ends lost 7 bases and 4 bases respectively, with 13 bases between them. This CDR3 comprises 13 residues. CDR1 is MNHNS, CDR2 SASEGT, per germline. The CDR3 loop is CASKRQGVETQYF. The DNA for the CDR3 is TGTGCCAGCAAGCGCCAGGGAGTAGAGACCCAGTACTTC.

This clonotype was recorded a few times. This chain uses TRBV7-9 with TRBJ2-1; D gene unclear. V lost 3 bases to trimming and J lost 12 bases, with 12 bases between them. CDR1 is SEHNR, CDR2 FQNEAQ, per germline (reference sequence). The CDR3 spans 12 residues. CDR3 amino acids: CASSFLDTGQFF. The CDR3 bases are TGTGCCAGCAGCTTTCTTGACACCGGGCAGTTCTTC.

The sample holds a few counts of this clonotype. This chain connects TRBV6-6 to TRBJ2-3, with D perhaps TRBD1 (5 bases). V lost 2 bases, J lost 4 bases, and 7 bases lay in between. The germline V gene has CDR1 MNHNY and CDR2 SVGAGI (reference sequence). CDR3 length equals 13 residues. CDR3 in amino acids: CASSYGAADTQYF. The DNA for the CDR3 is TGTGCCAGCAGTTACGGGGCGGCAGATACGCAGTATTTT.

This chain uses TRBV15 with TRBJ2-1; perhaps TRBD2 as D (6 bases). Germline V lookup: CDR1 LNHNV, CDR2 YYDKDF (reference sequence). This CDR3 region has 16 residues. V dropped 0 bases and J dropped 2 bases, with 11 bases sitting between them. The CDR3 coding sequence is TGTGCCACCAGCAGAGAATTGTCGGGAGCCTACAATGAGCAGTTCTTC. This encodes CATSRELSGAYNEQFF.

This clonotype was seen a few times. The gene calls are TRBV9 and TRBJ2-7, with TRBD1 matching over 12 bases. From germline, CDR1 is SGDLS and CDR2 YYNGEE. The CDR3 has 14 residues. J was trimmed by 4 bases and V by 7 bases; bases with no gene match: 6. The CDR3 loop reads CASGPGQGAYEQYF. The CDR3, as DNA: TGTGCCAGCGGGCCGGGACAGGGGGCATACGAGCAGTACTTC.

This clonotype turned up a few times. This chain joins TRBV6-1 and TRBJ1-1; 10 bases match TRBD1. V was pared by 6 bases and J by 1 base, with 8 bases of the junction left unmatched. This CDR3 has 16 amino acids. Germline CDR1 is MNHNS and CDR2 is SASEGT. DNA for the CDR3: TGTGCCAGCAGCCCGGGACAGGGGATCACGAACACTGAAGCTTTCTTT. Translating it yields CASSPGQGITNTEAFF.

This clonotype has only a few counts. The chain uses TRBV28 and TRBJ2-3; D perhaps matches TRBD1 (6 bases). The CDR3 spans 16 residues. Germline CDR1 reads MDHEN; CDR2 reads SYDVKM. Between the trimmed V and J ends, which lost 2 bases and 1 base, there was a span of 13 bases. In DNA form, the CDR3 reads TGTGCCAGCAGTTTAGGTTGGGGGCGCGGCACAGATACGCAGTATTTT. The encoded protein is CASSLGWGRGTDTQYF.

The chain has TRBV28 and TRBJ1-5, with D possibly TRBD1 on 5 matching bases. Germline V lookup: CDR1 MDHEN, CDR2 SYDVKM. The CDR3 spans 12 residues. With 9 bases removed from V and 0 bases from J, the gap between germline ends came to 6 bases. The CDR3, as DNA: TGTGCCAGTGACAGTAGCAATCAGCCCCAGCATTTT. It translates to CASDSSNQPQHF.